These 22 T cell receptor beta chains were all obtained from the same sample, sequenced in a study of T cells after yellow fever vaccination. TCRdb reprocessed the 5' RACE reads via MiXCR and lists one record per CDR3 protein. The sample records a few hundred thousand distinct CDR3 sequences, roughly 6.2% being singletons. Sequencing used PBMCs, obtained 5 days after the yellow fever booster vaccination. Receptors were obtained from a man aged 25-40 years who received the YFV17D yellow fever vaccine.

J is TRBJ2-6 and V is TRBV12-3 or TRBV12-4, with D perhaps given as TRBD1 or TRBD2 (5 bases each). V was cut by 10 bases and J by 0 bases, with 22 bases left in between. The CDR3 has 18 amino acids. The DNA for the CDR3 is TGTGCCACCAGCAAGGACGGGGCCTCCCCCTCTGGGGCCAACGTCCTGACTTTC. It encodes CATSKDGASPSGANVLTF.

This clonotype was observed a handful of times. The J gene is TRBJ2-1, the V gene TRBV10-2; 14 bases line up with TRBD2. Germline CDR1 WSHSY, CDR2 SAAADI. V dropped 6 bases and J dropped 4; count of bases not matched to a gene: 5. The CDR3 has 16 residues. The CDR3 sequence is CASRTSGRGQYNEQFF. CDR3 DNA sequence: TGCGCCAGCAGGACTAGCGGGAGGGGCCAGTACAATGAGCAGTTCTTC.

Many counts were recorded for this clonotype. This chain uses TRBV12-3 or TRBV12-4 with TRBJ2-5; a weak D match, TRBD1 (6 bases). This CDR3 has 15 amino acids. V dropped 9 bases and J dropped 7 bases, with 24 bases sitting between them. The CDR3 sequence is CASRTIEGGPGTQYF. For the CDR3, the DNA is TGTGCCAGTAGAACTATCGAAGGGGGACCGGGGACCCAGTACTTC.

V gene TRBV6-2 or TRBV6-3 combines with J gene TRBJ2-1; D is possibly TRBD1 or TRBD2 (6 bases each). Trimming cost V 2 bases and J 7 bases, with 12 bases left between them. Germline CDR1 reads MNHEY; CDR2 reads SVGEGT. The CDR3 is 14 amino acids. CDR3 nucleotides: TGTGCCAGCAGTTACCTAGCGAGGGGGAATGAGCAGTTCTTC. Protein product: CASSYLARGNEQFF.

As regards this clonotype: An end of the junction differs from the germline gene, which may be a read error. The chain couples TRBV6-2 or TRBV6-3 to TRBJ2-3; 13 bases are shared with TRBD2. In germline, CDR1 is MNHEY, CDR2 SVGEGT. The CDR3 sequence is 16 residues long. CDR3 sequence reads: CASRRGTSGIQDTPYF. CDR3 in DNA: TGTGCCAGCAGACGCGGGACTAGCGGGATCCAAGATACGCCGTATTTT.

The CDR3 region has the DNA TGTGCCAGCAGCGTAGAAGGCACGAACACTGAAGCTTTCTTT. Residues: CASSVEGTNTEAFF. The chain carries TRBV9 and TRBJ1-1; no reliable D call. The germline CDR1 and CDR2 sequences are SGDLS and YYNGEE. This CDR3 has 14 residues. The V end was cut by 0 bases, the J end by 1 base, with 7 bases between.

In this sample, this clonotype turned up a few times. This chain uses TRBV7-8 with TRBJ2-7; tentative D call: TRBD2 (6 bases). The CDR3 consists of 16 residues. From germline, CDR1 is SGHVS and CDR2 FQNEAQ. Trimming pared 7 bases from V and 3 bases from J, leaving 22 bases between. CDR3 region: CASTAGSAASFYEQYF. The CDR3 DNA is TGTGCCAGCACCGCGGGGTCGGCAGCCTCCTTCTACGAGCAGTACTTC.

This clonotype was found many times. The rearrangement joins TRBV10-3 to TRBJ1-1; possibly TRBD1 for D (5 bases). The V gene's germline CDR1 is ENHRY and CDR2 SYGVKD. The V end was cut by 6 bases, the J end by 1 base, with 9 bases between. This CDR3 comprises 13 residues. CDR3 coding DNA: TGTGCCATCAGACTCAGGGAGAACACTGAAGCTTTCTTT. It translates to CAIRLRENTEAFF.

This clonotype was detected ten times or more. The rearrangement uses TRBV9 and TRBJ2-7, with a tentative D call TRBD1 (6 bases). Trimming left V 4 bases short and J 2 bases short, with 13 bases between. The germline gives CDR1 SGDLS, CDR2 YYNGEE. The CDR3 sequence is 14 residues long. The CDR3 sequence: CASSPRQAAYEQYF. Here the CDR3 DNA reads TGTGCCAGCAGCCCAAGACAGGCCGCCTACGAGCAGTACTTC.

For this clonotype: One end of the junction varies from germline; a read error may be responsible. The chain has TRBV3-1 and TRBJ2-5; TRBD2 is a possible D gene (6 bases). Germline assignment: CDR1 LGHDT and CDR2 YNNKEL (reference sequence). This CDR3 has 18 residues. CDR3 DNA: TGTGCCAGCACCCAACCCCCGGGCGGGATCGGGATCCAAGAGACCCAGTACTTC. It yields the protein CASTQPPGGIGIQETQYF.

This clonotype appeared many times. The V call is TRBV25-1, the J call TRBJ2-5; D is unresolved. Trimming removed 6 bases at V and 5 bases at J, with 7 bases between. This CDR3 contains 11 residues. CDR1 MGHDK and CDR2 SYGVNS come from the germline V gene. In nucleotides, the CDR3 is TGTGCCAGCAGGCAGGTGGAGACCCAGTACTTC. It encodes CASRQVETQYF.

This clonotype was seen a handful of times. The chain joins TRBV29-1 to TRBJ1-5; a weak D match, TRBD1 (6 bases). The V and J ends lost 6 bases and 5 bases respectively, with 17 bases between them. Per germline, CDR1 SQVTM and CDR2 ANQGSEA. The length of the CDR3 is 14 residues. This CDR3 reads CSVSGTNPDQPQHF. Written as DNA, the CDR3 is TGCAGCGTGTCCGGGACAAACCCTGATCAGCCCCAGCATTTT. Looking up the rest from reference TRBV29-1 and TRBJ1-5 gives the full variable domain: SAVISQKPSRDICQRGTSLTIQCQVDSQVTMMFWYRQQPGQSLTLIATANQGSEATYESGFVIDKFPISRPNLTFSTLTVSNMSPEDSSIYLCSVSGTNPDQPQHFGDGTRLSIL.

This clonotype was seen at least ten times. CDR3 DNA: TGTGCCAGCAGCCCGATGTCGGCGAGGAAGGAGACCCAGTACTTC. Encoded protein: CASSPMSARKETQYF. The genes are TRBV7-2 and TRBJ2-5; D remains ambiguous. This CDR3 contains 15 residues. Germline V gives CDR1 SGHTA, CDR2 FQGNSA. V was trimmed by 5 bases and J by 5 bases, leaving 18 bases between them.

This chain joins TRBV19 and TRBJ2-1, with 8 positions matching TRBD1. V was clipped by 7 bases and J by 8 bases; unmatched bases: 7. The CDR3 has 13 amino acids. Germline lookup yields CDR1 LNHDA and CDR2 SQIVND (reference sequence). The CDR3 protein is CASKRTGRDEQFF. CDR3 DNA: TGTGCCAGTAAACGGACAGGGCGTGATGAGCAGTTCTTC.

This clonotype has just a few counts. The chain uses TRBV5-1 and TRBJ1-1; 9 bases map to TRBD1. V dropped 3 bases and J dropped 9; count of bases not matched to a gene: 6. CDR1 is SGHRS, CDR2 YFSETQ, per germline. CDR3 length: 13 amino acids. The CDR3 coding sequence is TGCGCCAGCAGCTCGGCCGGGACAGGGAAAGCTTTCTTT. Encoded protein: CASSSAGTGKAFF.

This clonotype was seen repeatedly, ten times or more. V and J are TRBV12-3 or TRBV12-4 and TRBJ2-5, with D uncertain. V lost 5 bases and J lost 0, with 7 bases in between. This CDR3 contains 13 residues. The CDR3 spells CASSPNYQETQYF. CDR3 nucleotide sequence: TGTGCCAGCAGTCCAAACTACCAAGAGACCCAGTACTTC.

The rearrangement links TRBV20-1 to TRBJ2-7, with a weak D call TRBD1 (6 bases). The length of the CDR3 is 11 residues. The germline CDR1 and CDR2 sequences are DFQATT and SNEGSKA (reference sequence). Deletions cut 6 bases from V and 4 bases from J, with 10 bases between. CDR3 bases: TGCAGTGCCAAAACAGGGTACGAGCAGTACTTC. Translation: CSAKTGYEQYF.

This clonotype turned up a few times. The chain joins TRBV30 to TRBJ1-5; D uncertain. The V gene's germline CDR1 is GTSNPN and CDR2 SVGIG (reference sequence). Trimming took off 3 bases at V and 15 bases at J, with 9 bases between the two ends. The CDR3 sequence is 9 residues long. Here the CDR3 DNA reads TGTGCCTGGAGAAAGCGAGGGCATTTT. Its translation is CAWRKRGHF.

This clonotype came up a few times. The rearrangement links TRBV7-6 to TRBJ2-1; 8 nucleotides line up with TRBD2. The CDR3 loop spans 19 amino acids. The V gene end was trimmed by 5 bases and the J gene end by 7 bases; junction bases not matched to a gene: 22. The germline gives CDR1 SGHVS, CDR2 FNYEAQ. The CDR3 is CASSPPPDHRLAGRNEQFF. CDR3 in DNA: TGTGCCAGCAGCCCGCCGCCGGACCACCGGCTAGCGGGTAGGAATGAGCAGTTCTTC.

This clonotype was picked up many times. The chain links TRBV20-1 to TRBJ2-2; D perhaps matches TRBD2 (5 bases). CDR3 length: 14 residues. Germline V gene data show CDR1 as DFQATT and CDR2 as SNEGSKA (reference sequence). Trimming took 2 bases from V and 0 from J, leaving 7 bases between them. This chain's CDR3 is CSARPGTNTGELFF. In nucleotides, the CDR3 is TGCAGTGCTAGACCCGGGACGAACACCGGGGAGCTGTTTTTT.

This clonotype was observed many times. The chain combines TRBV3-1 with TRBJ2-7, with TRBD1 matching over 10 bases. Germline loops: CDR1 LGHDT, CDR2 YNNKEL (reference sequence). The CDR3 runs 15 residues. V lost 1 base to trimming and J lost 3 bases; unmatched junction nucleotides: 3. This chain's CDR3 is CASSQGGDRGYEQYF. The CDR3 nucleotides read TGTGCCAGCAGCCAAGGTGGGGACAGGGGCTACGAGCAGTACTTC.

This rearrangement joins TRBV6-2 or TRBV6-3 to TRBJ2-7; 11 bases agree with TRBD2. Looked up from germline, CDR1 is MNHEY and CDR2 is SVGEGT. The junction had 7 bases not matched to a gene; V was cut back by 5 bases and J by 1 base. The CDR3 sequence is 16 residues long. The chain's CDR3 is CASSPATSGKSYEQYF. DNA for the CDR3: TGTGCCAGCAGTCCTGCGACTAGCGGGAAATCCTACGAGCAGTACTTC.